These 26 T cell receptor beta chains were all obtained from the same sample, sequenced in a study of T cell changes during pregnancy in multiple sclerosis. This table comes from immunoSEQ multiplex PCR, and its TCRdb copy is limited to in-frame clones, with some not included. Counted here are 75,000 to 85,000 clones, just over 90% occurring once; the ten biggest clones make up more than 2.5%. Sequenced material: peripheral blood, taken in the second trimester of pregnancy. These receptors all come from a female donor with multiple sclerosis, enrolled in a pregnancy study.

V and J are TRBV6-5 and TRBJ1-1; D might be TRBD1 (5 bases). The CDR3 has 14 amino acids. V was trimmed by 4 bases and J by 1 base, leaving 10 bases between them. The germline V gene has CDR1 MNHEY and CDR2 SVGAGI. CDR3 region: CASSSTGRNTEAFF. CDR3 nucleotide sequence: TGTGCCAGCAGTTCTACAGGTCGGAACACTGAAGCTTTCTTT.

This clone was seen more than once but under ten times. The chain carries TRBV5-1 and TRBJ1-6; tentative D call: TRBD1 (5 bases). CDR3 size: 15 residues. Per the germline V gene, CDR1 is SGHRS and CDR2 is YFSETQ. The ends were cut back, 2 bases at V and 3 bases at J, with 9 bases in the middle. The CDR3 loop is CASSLSGFYNSPLHF. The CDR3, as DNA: TGCGCCAGCAGCTTATCAGGGTTCTATAATTCACCCCTCCACTTT.

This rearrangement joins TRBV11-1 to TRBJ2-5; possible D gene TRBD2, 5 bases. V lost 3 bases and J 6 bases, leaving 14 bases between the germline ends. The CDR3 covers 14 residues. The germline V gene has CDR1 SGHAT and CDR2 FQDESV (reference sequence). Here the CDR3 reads CASSLAGSHQTQYF. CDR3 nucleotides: TGTGCCAGCAGCTTGGCGGGTTCTCACCAGACCCAGTACTTC.

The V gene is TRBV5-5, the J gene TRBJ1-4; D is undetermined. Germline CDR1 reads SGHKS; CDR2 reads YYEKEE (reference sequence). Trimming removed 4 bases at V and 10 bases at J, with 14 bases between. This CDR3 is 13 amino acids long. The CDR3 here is CASSLFLPGKLFF. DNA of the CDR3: TGTGCCAGCAGCCTTTTCCTCCCGGGAAAACTGTTTTTT.

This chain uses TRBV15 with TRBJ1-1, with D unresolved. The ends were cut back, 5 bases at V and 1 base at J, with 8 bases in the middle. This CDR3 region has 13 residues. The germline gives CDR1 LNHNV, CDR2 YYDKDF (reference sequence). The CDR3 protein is CATSLSGNTEAFF. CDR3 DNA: TGTGCCACCAGCTTGTCGGGGAACACTGAAGCTTTCTTT. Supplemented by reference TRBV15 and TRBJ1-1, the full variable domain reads DAMVIQNPRYQVTQFGKPVTLSCSQTLNHNVMYWYQQKSSQAPKLLFHYYDKDFNNEADTPDNFQSRRPNTSFCFLDIRSPGLGDTAMYLCATSLSGNTEAFFGQGTRLTVV.

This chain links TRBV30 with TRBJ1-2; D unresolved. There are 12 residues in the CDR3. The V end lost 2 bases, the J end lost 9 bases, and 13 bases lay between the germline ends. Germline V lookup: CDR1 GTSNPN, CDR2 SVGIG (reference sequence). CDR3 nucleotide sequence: TGTGCCTGGAGTAGTGAGGGAGCGAGCTACACCTTC. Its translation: CAWSSEGASYTF. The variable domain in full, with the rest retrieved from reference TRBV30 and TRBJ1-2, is SQTIHQWPATLVQPVGSPLSLECTVEGTSNPNLYWYRQAAGRGLQLLFYSVGIGQISSEVPQNLSASRPQDRQFILSSKKLLLSDSGFYLCAWSSEGASYTFGSGTRLTVV.

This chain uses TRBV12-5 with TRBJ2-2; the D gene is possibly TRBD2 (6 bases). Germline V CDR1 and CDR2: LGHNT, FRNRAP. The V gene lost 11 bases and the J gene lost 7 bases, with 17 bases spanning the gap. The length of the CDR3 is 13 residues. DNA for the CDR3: TGTGCTGGATGGGGACCCGGGGGCGGGGAGCTGTTTTTT. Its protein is CAGWGPGGGELFF.

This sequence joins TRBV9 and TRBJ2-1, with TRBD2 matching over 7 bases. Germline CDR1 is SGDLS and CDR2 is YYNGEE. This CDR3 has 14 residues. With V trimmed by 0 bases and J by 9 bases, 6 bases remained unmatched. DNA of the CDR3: TGTGCCAGCAGCGTAGCGAGCGGGGCTTTTGAGCAGTTCTTC. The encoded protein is CASSVASGAFEQFF. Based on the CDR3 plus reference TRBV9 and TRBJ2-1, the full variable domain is DSGVTQTPKHLITATGQRVTLRCSPRSGDLSVYWYQQSLDQGLQFLIQYYNGEERAKGNILERFSAQQFPDLHSELNLSSLELGDSALYFCASSVASGAFEQFFGPGTRLTVL.

This chain's CDR3 is CASSSAAGTASTDTQYF. The CDR3 DNA follows: TGTGCCAGTAGTAGTGCAGCCGGGACAGCGAGCACAGATACGCAGTATTTT. The chain links TRBV19 to TRBJ2-3; TRBD1 matches 7 bases. In germline, CDR1 is LNHDA, CDR2 SQIVND (reference sequence). With V trimmed by 4 bases and J by 0 bases, 10 bases remained unmatched. The CDR3 sequence is 17 residues long.

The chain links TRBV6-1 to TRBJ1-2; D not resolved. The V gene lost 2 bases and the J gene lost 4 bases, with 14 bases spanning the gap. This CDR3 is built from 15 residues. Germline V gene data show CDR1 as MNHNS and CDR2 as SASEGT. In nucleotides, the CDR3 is TGTGCCAGCAGTGAATTCGATAGGACTTTCTATGGCTACACCTTC. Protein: CASSEFDRTFYGYTF.

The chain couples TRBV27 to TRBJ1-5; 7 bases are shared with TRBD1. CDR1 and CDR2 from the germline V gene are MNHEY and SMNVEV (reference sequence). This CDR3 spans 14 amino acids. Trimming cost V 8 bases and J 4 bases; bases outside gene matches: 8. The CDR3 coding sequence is TGTGCCAGCGCGTCTGGACAGGATAATCAGCCCCAGCATTTT. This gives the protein CASASGQDNQPQHF.

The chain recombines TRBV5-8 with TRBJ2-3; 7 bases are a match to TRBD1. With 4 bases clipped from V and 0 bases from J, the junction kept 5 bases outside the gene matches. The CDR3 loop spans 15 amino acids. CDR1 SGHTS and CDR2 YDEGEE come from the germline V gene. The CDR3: CASSPGTVSTDTQYF. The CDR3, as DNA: TGTGCCAGCAGCCCCGGGACAGTGAGCACAGATACGCAGTATTTT. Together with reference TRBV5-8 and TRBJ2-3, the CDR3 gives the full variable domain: EAGVTQSPTHLIKTRGQQATLRCSPISGHTSVYWYQQALGLGLQFLLWYDEGEERNRGNFPPRFSGRQFPNYSSELNVNALELEDSALYLCASSPGTVSTDTQYFGPGTRLTVL.

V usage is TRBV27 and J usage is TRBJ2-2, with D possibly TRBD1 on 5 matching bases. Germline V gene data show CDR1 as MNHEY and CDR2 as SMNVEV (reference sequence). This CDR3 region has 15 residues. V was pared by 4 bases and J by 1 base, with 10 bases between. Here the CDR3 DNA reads TGTGCCAGCAGTTCGGCAGGGATGAACACCGGGGAGCTGTTTTTT. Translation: CASSSAGMNTGELFF.

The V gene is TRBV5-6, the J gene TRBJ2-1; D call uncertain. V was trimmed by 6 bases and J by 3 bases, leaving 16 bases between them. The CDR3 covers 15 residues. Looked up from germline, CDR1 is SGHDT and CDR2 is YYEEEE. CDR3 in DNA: TGTGCCAGCACCCAGATAACAACAAACTACAATGAGCAGTTCTTC. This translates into CASTQITTNYNEQFF.

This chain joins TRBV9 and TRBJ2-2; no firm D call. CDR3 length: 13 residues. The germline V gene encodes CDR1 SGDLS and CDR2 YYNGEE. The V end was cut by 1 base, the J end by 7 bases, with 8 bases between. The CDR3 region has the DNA TGTGCCAGCAGCGTAAAGAGTGGCGGGGAGCTGTTTTTT. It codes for CASSVKSGGELFF.

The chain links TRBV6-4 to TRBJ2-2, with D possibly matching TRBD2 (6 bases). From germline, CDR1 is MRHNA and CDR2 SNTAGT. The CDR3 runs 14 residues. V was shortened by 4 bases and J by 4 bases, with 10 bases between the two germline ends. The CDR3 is CASSVAGGTGELFF. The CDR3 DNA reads TGTGCCAGCAGTGTCGCCGGGGGCACCGGGGAGCTGTTTTTT.

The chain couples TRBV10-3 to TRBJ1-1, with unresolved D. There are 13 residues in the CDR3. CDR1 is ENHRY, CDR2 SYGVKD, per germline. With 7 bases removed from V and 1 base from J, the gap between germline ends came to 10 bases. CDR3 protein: CAITLGANTEAFF. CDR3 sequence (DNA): TGTGCCATCACTCTCGGAGCGAACACTGAAGCTTTCTTT.

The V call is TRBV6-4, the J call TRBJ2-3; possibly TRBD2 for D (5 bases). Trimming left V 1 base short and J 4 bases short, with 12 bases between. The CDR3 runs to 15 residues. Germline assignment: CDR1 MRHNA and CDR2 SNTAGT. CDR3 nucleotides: TGTGCCAGCAGTGACTACGCCGGGGAATCAGATACGCAGTATTTT. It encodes CASSDYAGESDTQYF.

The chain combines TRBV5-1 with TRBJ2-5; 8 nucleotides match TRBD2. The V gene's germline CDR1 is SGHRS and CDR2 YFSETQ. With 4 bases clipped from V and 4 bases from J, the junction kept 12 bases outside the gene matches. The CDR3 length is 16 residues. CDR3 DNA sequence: TGCGCCAGCAGCCCCCAGGGGCGGGGGGCAGGAGAGACCCAGTACTTC. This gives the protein CASSPQGRGAGETQYF.

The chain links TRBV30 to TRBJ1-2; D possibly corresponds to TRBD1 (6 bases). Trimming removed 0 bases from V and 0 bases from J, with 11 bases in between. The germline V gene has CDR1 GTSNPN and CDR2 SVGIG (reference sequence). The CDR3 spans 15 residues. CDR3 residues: CAWSVWGHTNYGYTF. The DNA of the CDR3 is TGTGCCTGGAGTGTATGGGGACATACTAACTATGGCTACACCTTC. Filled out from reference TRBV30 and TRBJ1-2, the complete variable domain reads SQTIHQWPATLVQPVGSPLSLECTVEGTSNPNLYWYRQAAGRGLQLLFYSVGIGQISSEVPQNLSASRPQDRQFILSSKKLLLSDSGFYLCAWSVWGHTNYGYTFGSGTRLTVV.

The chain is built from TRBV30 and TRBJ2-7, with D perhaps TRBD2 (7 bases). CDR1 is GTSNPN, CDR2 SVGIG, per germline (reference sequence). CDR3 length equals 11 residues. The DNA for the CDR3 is TGTGCTTGTAATGGGGGGGCCGAGCAGTACTTC. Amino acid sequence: CACNGGAEQYF. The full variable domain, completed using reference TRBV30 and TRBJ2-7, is SQTIHQWPATLVQPVGSPLSLECTVEGTSNPNLYWYRQAAGRGLQLLFYSVGIGQISSEVPQNLSASRPQDRQFILSSKKLLLSDSGFYLCACNGGAEQYFGPGTRLTVT.

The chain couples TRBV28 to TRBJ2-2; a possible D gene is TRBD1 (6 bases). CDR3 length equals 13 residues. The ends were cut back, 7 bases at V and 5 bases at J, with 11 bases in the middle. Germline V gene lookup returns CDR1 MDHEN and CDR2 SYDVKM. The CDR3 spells CASIQTGTGELFF. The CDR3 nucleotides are TGTGCCAGCATACAAACAGGGACCGGGGAGCTGTTTTTT.

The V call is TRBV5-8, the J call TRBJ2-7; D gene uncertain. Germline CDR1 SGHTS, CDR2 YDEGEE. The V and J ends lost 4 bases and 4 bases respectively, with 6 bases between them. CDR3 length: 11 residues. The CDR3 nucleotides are TGTGCCAGCAGCCCGTCGTACGAGCAGTACTTC. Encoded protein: CASSPSYEQYF.

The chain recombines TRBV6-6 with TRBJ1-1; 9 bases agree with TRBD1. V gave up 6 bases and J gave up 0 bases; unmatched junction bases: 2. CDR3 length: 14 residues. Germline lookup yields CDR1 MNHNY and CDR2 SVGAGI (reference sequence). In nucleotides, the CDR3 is TGTGCCAGCAGGGGACAGGGAGTGAACACTGAAGCTTTCTTT. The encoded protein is CASRGQGVNTEAFF.

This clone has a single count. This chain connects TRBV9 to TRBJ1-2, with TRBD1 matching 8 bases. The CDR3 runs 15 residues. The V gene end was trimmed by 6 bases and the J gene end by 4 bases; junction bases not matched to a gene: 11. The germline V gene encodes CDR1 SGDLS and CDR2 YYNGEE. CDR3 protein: CASTPGQAIPYGYTF. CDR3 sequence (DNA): TGTGCCAGCACCCCGGGACAGGCGATTCCCTATGGCTACACCTTC. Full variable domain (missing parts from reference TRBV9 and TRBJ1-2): DSGVTQTPKHLITATGQRVTLRCSPRSGDLSVYWYQQSLDQGLQFLIQYYNGEERAKGNILERFSAQQFPDLHSELNLSSLELGDSALYFCASTPGQAIPYGYTFGSGTRLTVV.

For the CDR3, the DNA is TGTGCCACCGGGCTAGGGGCCGCCGGGGAGCTGTTTTTT. This sequence encodes CATGLGAAGELFF. The V call is TRBV7-6, the J call TRBJ2-2; possible D gene TRBD1, 5 bases. V was shortened by 10 bases and J by 6 bases, with 15 bases between the two germline ends. CDR3 length: 13 residues. Germline CDR1 and CDR2: SGHVS and FNYEAQ.